A single sample is the source of the 12 T cell receptor beta chains below, sequenced in a study of T-cell reconstitution after alpha-beta-depleted transplantation in children. TCRbeta library preparation incorporated unique molecular identifiers. From the PCR reads, TCRdb called clonotypes with MiXCR, one entry per CDR3 protein. The data contain a few hundred thousand distinct CDR3 sequences, about an eighth of them singletons. The sample consisted of PBMCs, mostly from graft donor cells, taken 360 days after TCRalphabeta/CD19-depleted stem cell transplant. Receptors were obtained from a male patient younger than 18 who had a stem cell transplant for acute myeloid leukemia, so the T cells may come from the graft donor.

In this sample, this clonotype turned up a few times. This chain links TRBV27 with TRBJ2-2; D gene uncertain. Germline CDR1 reads MNHEY; CDR2 reads SMNVEV (reference sequence). V was shortened by 7 bases and J by 1 base, with 10 bases between the two germline ends. The CDR3 is 14 residues long. The CDR3 region has the DNA TGTGCCAGCACCTTTCTAGGGAACACCGGGGAGCTGTTTTTT. Its protein product is CASTFLGNTGELFF.

This clonotype was detected only a few times. As DNA, the CDR3 is TGTGCCAGCAGCCAGACTAGCGGGATCACCTACGAGCAGTACTTC. It is translated as CASSQTSGITYEQYF. The rearrangement joins TRBV7-2 to TRBJ2-7; TRBD2 matches at 11 bases. This CDR3 has 15 amino acids. J gave up 2 bases and V 5 bases, and 5 bases lay outside the gene matches. Germline V gene data show CDR1 as SGHTA and CDR2 as FQGNSA.

The rearrangement joins TRBV20-1 to TRBJ1-5, with a weak D call TRBD1 (6 bases). CDR1 is DFQATT and CDR2 is SNEGSKA in the germline V gene (reference sequence). This CDR3 spans 15 amino acids. Trimming cost V 0 bases and J 7 bases, with 16 bases left between them. The CDR3 is CSARDLGGSSQPQHF. The CDR3 DNA sequence: TGCAGTGCTAGAGATCTGGGGGGCTCTTCACAGCCCCAGCATTTT.

This clonotype appeared a few times. The V and J genes are TRBV15 and TRBJ2-5; weak D call: TRBD1 (5 bases). Per the germline V gene, CDR1 is LNHNV and CDR2 is YYDKDF (reference sequence). The CDR3 length is 16 residues. Trimming removed 1 base from V and 5 bases from J, with 17 bases in between. The CDR3 region is CATSRVTGSYRETQYF. For the CDR3, the DNA is TGTGCCACCAGCAGAGTCACCGGGTCGTACAGGGAGACCCAGTACTTC.

The J gene is TRBJ2-1, the V gene TRBV10-3; 8 positions agree with TRBD2. The CDR3 consists of 14 residues. CDR1 and CDR2 (germline): ENHRY, SYGVKD. V shed 11 bases, J shed 0 bases, and the junction held 6 bases outside the gene matches. The CDR3 spells CASSGQSSYNEQFF. In nucleotides, the CDR3 is TGTGCCTCTAGCGGGCAGAGCTCCTACAATGAGCAGTTCTTC.

This clonotype is a singleton in its sample. The genes are TRBV6-5 and TRBJ2-4, with a possible D match to TRBD2 (6 bases). V dropped 2 bases and J dropped 7 bases, with 15 bases sitting between them. The CDR3 runs 15 residues. CDR1 is MNHEY and CDR2 is SVGAGI in the germline V gene. The CDR3 DNA reads TGTGCCAGCAGTTACGCCGGGGGAAGGAGGAACATTCAGTACTTC. This sequence encodes CASSYAGGRRNIQYF.

This clonotype showed up many times. The rearrangement uses TRBV4-3 and TRBJ1-5; D perhaps matches TRBD1 (5 bases). V was pared by 0 bases and J by 6 bases, with 18 bases between. CDR1 is LGHNA and CDR2 is YSLEER in the germline V gene. This CDR3 has 17 residues. The CDR3 sequence: CASSQEPGGGARQPQHF. The CDR3 nucleotides are TGCGCCAGCAGCCAAGAACCGGGCGGAGGGGCACGTCAGCCCCAGCATTTT.

This clonotype turned up a few times. The genes are TRBV4-3 and TRBJ1-5; D possibly corresponds to TRBD1 (6 bases). Germline V lookup: CDR1 LGHNA, CDR2 YSLEER. V was cut by 1 base and J by 6 bases, with 10 bases left in between. This CDR3 region has 14 residues. The CDR3: CASSQGGPGQPQHF. CDR3 DNA sequence: TGCGCCAGCAGCCAAGGGGGGCCGGGTCAGCCCCAGCATTTT.

This clonotype was found many times. The chain links TRBV29-1 to TRBJ2-2, with no clear D. With 0 bases removed from V and 0 bases from J, the gap between germline ends came to 8 bases. Per germline, CDR1 SQVTM and CDR2 ANQGSEA. The CDR3 is 15 residues long. The CDR3 bases are TGCAGCGTTGAAGATCAACTGGCGAACACCGGGGAGCTGTTTTTT. Amino acids: CSVEDQLANTGELFF.

This clonotype was observed at least ten times. This chain uses TRBV15 with TRBJ2-5, with D maybe TRBD2 (7 bases). Germline assignment: CDR1 LNHNV and CDR2 YYDKDF (reference sequence). V was pared by 6 bases and J by 5 bases, with 22 bases between. CDR3 size: 16 residues. This CDR3 reads CATSWGGADLTETQYF. In DNA, the CDR3 is TGTGCCACCAGTTGGGGGGGGGCCGACCTTACGGAGACCCAGTACTTC. The whole variable domain, filled in from reference TRBV15 and TRBJ2-5, reads DAMVIQNPRYQVTQFGKPVTLSCSQTLNHNVMYWYQQKSSQAPKLLFHYYDKDFNNEADTPDNFQSRRPNTSFCFLDIRSPGLGDTAMYLCATSWGGADLTETQYFGPGTRLLVL.

The chain carries TRBV2 and TRBJ2-2; 12 nucleotides align to TRBD1. The V gene's germline CDR1 is SNHLY and CDR2 FYNNEI. The CDR3 loop spans 16 amino acids. Losses at the gene ends were 8 bases for V and 6 bases for J; bases not matched to a gene: 10. The CDR3 protein is CASLTGTGGHPGELFF. The CDR3 region has the DNA TGTGCCAGCCTGACCGGGACAGGGGGCCACCCCGGGGAGCTGTTTTTT.

This clonotype was detected a few times. CDR3 loop: CASSLWGRGNEQFF. CDR3 coding DNA: TGTGCCAGCAGCTTATGGGGTAGGGGCAATGAGCAGTTCTTC. V usage is TRBV7-2 and J usage is TRBJ2-1, with D perhaps TRBD1 (5 bases). With 2 bases removed from V and 6 bases from J, the gap between germline ends came to 11 bases. Germline CDR1 SGHTA, CDR2 FQGNSA. The CDR3 is 14 residues long.